This T cell receptor (beta chain) was identified during a study of T cells in Graves' hyperthyroidism and ophthalmopathy. RNA transcripts yielded amplified TCR beta CDR3 regions. First-round RT-PCR of the TCR CDR3 relied on the HTBI primer set. TCRdb redid the calling of the multiplex PCR reads with MiXCR, one entry per CDR3 protein. The sample includes over 300,000 distinct CDR3 sequences, roughly 14% seen only once; the top ten take more than 9.5%. This clonotype was counted a single time. CDR3 length equals 15 residues. The V end lost 6 bases, the J end lost 0 bases, and 9 bases lay between the germline ends. CDR1 MDHEN and CDR2 SYDVKM come from the germline V gene.

V and J are TRBV28 and TRBJ2-6; D gene unclear. This clonotype was obtained from a woman aged 55-69 years with Graves' hyperthyroidism. Sequenced input: blood. CDR3 coding DNA: TGTGCCAGCAGGGGCAGGCGCTCTGGGGCCAACGTCCTGACTTTC. Translated: CASRGRRSGANVLTF.